This T cell receptor (beta chain) was sequenced during a study of blood T cell repertoires in COVID-19 (dated by TCRdb to 2020 to 2021). Study-wide context: Samples from collaborators originated in the United States, Italy and Spain and spanned both the acute and convalescent phases of COVID-19. The prospective study material was composed of cDNA or gDNA derived from T cells, B-cell-depleted T cells, or PBMCs. Deeply sampled blood TCRbeta repertoires from subjects exposed to, actively infected with, or recovered from COVID-19 were included in the dataset. A freely available public database, intended as a resource for researchers studying the immune response to SARS-CoV-2, is where the repertoires were released. Samples were obtained from the ongoing ImmuneRACE study (first 160 participants) and from 1,254 subjects provided by 6 global collaborators. The sample metadata nearly always contained a de-identified subject ID, COVID-19 status, age in years and sex. Where available, HLA class I and class II types were taken from metadata supplied by the sample provider and were not determined by assay-based typing.

CDR1 and CDR2 (SNHLY, FYNNEI) derive from the germline V gene. The CDR3 runs 15 amino acids, cysteine and phenylalanine included. Just the 45-base CDR3 DNA is kept, in frame starting at base 1. Trimming leaves V shorter by 5 bases and J shorter by 4 bases, with the junction holding 11 bases beyond the gene matches. This clone has more than one count but fewer than ten. The target of this receptor is not known. No base quality information exists; no much larger clone differs at one position. The immunoSEQ Assay, a bias-controlled multiplex PCR, was used to amplify TCRbeta CDR3 regions from genomic DNA. Under the source paper's analysis protocol: Nucleated cell counts per sample were estimated from amplification of reference gene primers within the assay. To quantify the absolute abundance of each unique TCRbeta CDR3 rearrangement, sequence reads were collapsed and filtered. For each sample, productive Simpson clonality was calculated by taking the square root of Simpson's diversity index across productive rearrangements. The table comes from immuneACCESS by way of TCRdb, which keeps in-frame sequences with V and J called. Part of the clones is missing from these tables; in studies checked, under half for an unresolved V gene and the rest for unknown reasons. Clonal size and the V and J genes are those of that table, whereas D and trimming came from the DNA. This sample is represented by 170,000 or so clones; 70% to 80% of them were singletons. The top ten constitute 15% to 20% of the sample.

Participants in the prospective study were enrolled through a virtual design, were aged about 18 to 100 years, and lived in roughly 24 United States geographic areas. In the prospective study, participants were assigned to cohorts based on the clinical history participants reported in a screening survey and a study questionnaire. Recovered participants in ImmuneRACE Cohort 3 were defined by two consecutive negative NP/OP PCR tests, clearance by a healthcare professional, or resolution of symptoms. Each participant in the prospective study had whole blood, serum and a nasopharyngeal or oropharyngeal swab collected by mobile phlebotomists. Prospective study participants could optionally give additional blood draws and questionnaires over an approximately 2-month period. Blood samples from the prospective study were shipped frozen or at room temperature prior to DNA extraction. General conclusions and limits of the study: Clinical and demographic metadata were provided uncurated, with the amount varying by source and participant.

The material sequenced was PBMCs or T cells enriched from blood (not recorded which). The chain is made from TRBV2 and TRBJ2-7, and 7 junction bases match TRBD1. The TCR was taken from a woman in her forties or fifties who had recovered from COVID-19. The CDR3 protein is CASSLGSGGGYEQYF. The DNA reads as follows: TGTGCCAGCAGTCTGGGGTCAGGGGGTGGGTACGAGCAGTACTTC.